The 19 T cell receptor beta chains listed next were all sequenced from one sample in a study of blood T cells in healthy people across ages. A second about 7 to 12 cycle PCR used barcoded and J-beta primers. TCRdb reprocessed the 5' RACE reads with MiXCR, giving one entry per CDR3 protein. The sample lists about 830,000 distinct CDR3 sequences; less than 80% were seen once. Sample: blood. Receptor source: a man between 25 and 39 years old in good health.

CDR3 protein: CASSRGLYGYTF. CDR3 sequence (DNA): TGTGCCAGCAGTCGGGGGCTTTATGGCTACACCTTC. The chain couples TRBV25-1 to TRBJ1-2, with a weak D call TRBD1 (6 bases). CDR3 size: 12 residues. V gave up 5 bases and J gave up 5 bases, with 9 bases separating them. Germline CDR1 is MGHDK and CDR2 is SYGVNS.

This clonotype has a handful of counts. This sequence joins TRBV4-2 and TRBJ2-5, with 7 bases that match TRBD2. V lost 4 bases, J lost 4 bases, and 12 bases stayed unmatched. The germline gives CDR1 LGHNA, CDR2 YNFKEQ. This CDR3 spans 16 amino acids. CDR3 sequence reads: CASSPLVSGYLETQYF. CDR3 nucleotides: TGTGCCAGCAGCCCCTTAGTTAGCGGGTACCTAGAGACCCAGTACTTC.

Concerning this clonotype itself: The junction departs from germline at one end; a sequencing error may be responsible. This chain uses TRBV6-1 with TRBJ2-7; D not certain. The length of the CDR3 is 15 residues. CDR1 is MNHNS and CDR2 is SASEGT in the germline V gene. This CDR3 reads CVSSVGPTISYEQYF. CDR3 sequence (DNA): TGTGTCAGCAGTGTCGGACCGACGATCTCCTACGAGCAGTACTTC.

This clonotype was seen a handful of times. This chain connects TRBV5-5 to TRBJ1-6, with D maybe TRBD1 (6 bases). The CDR3 extends over 14 amino acids. CDR1 and CDR2 from the germline V gene are SGHKS and YYEKEE (reference sequence). The V end lost 5 bases, the J end lost 0 bases, and 6 bases lay between the germline ends. The CDR3 here is CASRDSSYNSPLHF. The CDR3 DNA is TGTGCCAGCAGGGACAGCTCCTATAATTCACCCCTCCACTTT. The full variable domain, in which reference TRBV5-5 and TRBJ1-6 provide the parts outside the CDR3, is DAGVTQSPTHLIKTRGQQVTLRCSPISGHKSVSWYQQVLGQGPQFIFQYYEKEERGRGNFPDRFSARQFPNYSSELNVNALLLGDSALYLCASRDSSYNSPLHFGNGTRLTVT.

V gene TRBV28 combines with J gene TRBJ2-2, with D uncertain. V was cut by 5 bases and J by 0 bases, with 10 bases left in between. The length of the CDR3 is 15 residues. CDR1 is MDHEN and CDR2 is SYDVKM in the germline V gene. The CDR3 DNA sequence: TGTGCCAGCAGTCCCCTGAGCTCGAACACCGGGGAGCTGTTTTTT. This codes for CASSPLSSNTGELFF.

J is TRBJ2-5 and V is TRBV20-1, with 7 nucleotides matching TRBD2. Per the germline V gene, CDR1 is DFQATT and CDR2 is SNEGSKA (reference sequence). J lost 2 bases, V lost 3 bases, and 6 bases had no gene match. This CDR3 comprises 14 residues. The CDR3 DNA reads as TGCAGTGCTAGGTCATCTAGCGGTCAAGAGACCCAGTACTTC. Encoded protein: CSARSSSGQETQYF.

Remarks on this clonotype: This clone may be a read error of a much larger clone one base away. The rearrangement links TRBV12-3 or TRBV12-4 to TRBJ2-7, with a possible D match to TRBD2 (5 bases). V gave up 5 bases and J gave up 7 bases, with 27 bases separating them. The CDR3 has 17 amino acids. The CDR3 bases are TGTGCCAGCAGTCGTCTTTCAACGGGGAGCTCCTACAATGAGCAGTACTTC. The encoded protein is CASSRLSTGSSYNEQYF.

V is TRBV9 and J is TRBJ2-7; 10 bases are shared with TRBD1. J lost 5 bases, V lost 3 bases, and 8 bases had no gene match. CDR1 and CDR2 (germline): SGDLS, YYNGEE. The CDR3 has 15 amino acids. This chain's CDR3 is CASSAETGGLDEQYF. The CDR3 DNA sequence: TGTGCCAGCAGCGCGGAGACAGGGGGCCTGGACGAGCAGTACTTC.

This clonotype was recorded many times. The rearrangement links TRBV20-1 to TRBJ1-1, with D perhaps matching TRBD1 (5 bases). With 6 bases removed from V and 0 bases from J, the gap between germline ends came to 8 bases. Germline V lookup: CDR1 DFQATT, CDR2 SNEGSKA (reference sequence). CDR3 length: 12 residues. This chain's CDR3 is CSALGVNTEAFF. CDR3 DNA: TGCAGTGCCCTAGGGGTGAACACTGAAGCTTTCTTT.

The sample holds a few counts of this clonotype. This sequence joins TRBV20-1 and TRBJ2-7; a weak D match, TRBD2 (5 bases). The end of the DNA aligns better with TRBJ2-5, so the J call may be wrong. Per the germline V gene, CDR1 is DFQATT and CDR2 is SNEGSKA (reference sequence). The CDR3 is made up of 13 amino acids. Written as DNA, the CDR3 is TGCAGTGCTAGTCCCCTAGCTCGGGAGACCCAGTACTTC. Its protein is CSASPLARETQYF.

The genes are TRBV9 and TRBJ2-3; 7 bases are shared with TRBD2. Losses at the gene ends were 4 bases for V and 5 bases for J; bases not matched to a gene: 13. Germline V gene data show CDR1 as SGDLS and CDR2 as YYNGEE. This CDR3 is built from 16 residues. The CDR3 here is CASSSLRTSLGDTQYF. DNA for the CDR3: TGTGCCAGCAGCTCCTTACGGACTAGTCTAGGAGATACGCAGTATTTT.

The V gene is TRBV10-3, the J gene TRBJ1-4, with D possibly TRBD1 on 5 matching bases. Germline V gives CDR1 ENHRY, CDR2 SYGVKD. The CDR3 loop spans 14 amino acids. The V end was cut by 7 bases, the J end by 14 bases, with 23 bases between. The CDR3 sequence: CAIIQAPPLGRLFF. The DNA for the CDR3 is TGTGCCATCATCCAGGCTCCCCCTTTGGGGCGGCTGTTTTTT.

This clonotype appeared a few times. J is TRBJ2-3 and V is TRBV12-3 or TRBV12-4; D could derive from TRBD1 or TRBD2 (5 bases each). Trimming shortened V by 7 bases and J by 1 base, and 15 bases separated the two germline ends. The CDR3 has 15 amino acids. CDR3 sequence: CASTPRAGRTDTQYF. Written as DNA, the CDR3 is TGTGCCAGCACTCCCAGGGCGGGTCGCACAGATACGCAGTATTTT.

This clonotype was picked up one time. The chain carries TRBV28 and TRBJ2-5; TRBD1 matches 10 bases. V lost 6 bases and J lost 2; bases outside the gene matches: 9. The germline V gene has CDR1 MDHEN and CDR2 SYDVKM. This CDR3 spans 16 amino acids. CDR3 loop: CASSTRWTGGQETQYF. Here the CDR3 DNA reads TGTGCCAGCAGCACGCGATGGACAGGGGGACAAGAGACCCAGTACTTC.

This chain links TRBV12-3 or TRBV12-4 with TRBJ1-4; 8 bases align to TRBD1. Trimming at V came to 6 bases and at J to 3 bases, leaving 12 bases not matched to a gene. The CDR3 has 17 residues. This CDR3 is CASSDRGGRFANEKLFF. CDR3 bases: TGTGCCAGCAGCGACAGGGGAGGAAGGTTCGCTAATGAAAAACTGTTTTTT.

The gene calls are TRBV7-9 and TRBJ1-6; no clear D. The ends were cut back, 1 base at V and 14 bases at J, with 9 bases in the middle. Germline V lookup: CDR1 SEHNR, CDR2 FQNEAQ (reference sequence). CDR3 length: 12 amino acids. CDR3 region: CASSLERNTLHF. CDR3 bases: TGTGCCAGCAGCTTAGAAAGAAACACCCTCCACTTT.

The J gene is TRBJ2-3, the V gene TRBV28; 7 bases agree with TRBD1. Germline assignment: CDR1 MDHEN and CDR2 SYDVKM. With V trimmed by 6 bases and J by 2 bases, 5 bases remained unmatched. This CDR3 is built from 14 residues. CDR3 nucleotide sequence: TGTGCCAGCAGCAGGGGGATATCCACAGATACGCAGTATTTT. It translates to CASSRGISTDTQYF.

J is TRBJ1-4 and V is TRBV5-6, with TRBD1 as a possible D gene (5 bases). The V end lost 1 base, the J end lost 0 bases, and 7 bases lay between the germline ends. The CDR3 has 15 amino acids. The germline gives CDR1 SGHDT, CDR2 YYEEEE. DNA of the CDR3: TGTGCCAGCAGCTTGAAACAGGCAACTAATGAAAAACTGTTTTTT. Translating it yields CASSLKQATNEKLFF. Filled out from reference TRBV5-6 and TRBJ1-4, the complete variable domain reads DAGVTQSPTHLIKTRGQQVTLRCSPKSGHDTVSWYQQALGQGPQFIFQYYEEEERQRGNFPDRFSGHQFPNYSSELNVNALLLGDSALYLCASSLKQATNEKLFFGSGTQLSVL.

The V and J genes are TRBV5-1 and TRBJ2-2; 9 nucleotides agree with TRBD2. Germline CDR1 and CDR2: SGHRS and YFSETQ. The CDR3 covers 15 residues. Trimming at V came to 3 bases and at J to 4 bases, leaving 4 bases not matched to a gene. The CDR3 reads CASSSLRGGTGELFF. Here the CDR3 DNA reads TGCGCCAGCAGCTCCCTGCGGGGGGGCACCGGGGAGCTGTTTTTT.